This T cell receptor (beta chain) was observed in a study of cytomegalovirus exposure and HLA in healthy donors. Study results and caveats: The dataset shows that most TCR sequences were rare, while some public TCRs occurred in many donors. The tendency of first-cohort TCR clusters to co-occur in the 120 validation repertoires was identified by a subsequent analysis. Investigators reported 150 to 200 TCR beta chains as tied to cytomegalovirus.

Sequencing used immunoSEQ multiplex PCR; TCRdb keeps in-frame clones, though not all of them. The data contain roughly 220,000 clones, 75% to 95% of them singletons. The donors were in the approximately 120-subject validation cohort, distinct from the roughly 720-subject first cohort. Germline V gene data show CDR1 as GTSNPN and CDR2 as SVGIG (reference sequence). The V and J ends lost 3 bases and 0 bases, in that order; junction bases with no gene match: 6. The length of the CDR3 is 15 residues. In regard to this clone: Its specificity is not known.

The receptor comes from a woman in her late teens or twenties in good health and CMV-seronegative. Sequences were obtained from PBMCs. V and J are TRBV30 and TRBJ2-3, with 7 nucleotides matching TRBD2. The CDR3 region has the DNA TGTGCCTGGAGGTTGGGAGGGCGTAGCACAGATACGCAGTATTTT. The encoded protein is CAWRLGGRSTDTQYF. The variable domain in full, with the rest retrieved from reference TRBV30 and TRBJ2-3, is SQTIHQWPATLVQPVGSPLSLECTVEGTSNPNLYWYRQAAGRGLQLLFYSVGIGQISSEVPQNLSASRPQDRQFILSSKKLLLSDSGFYLCAWRLGGRSTDTQYFGPGTRLTVL.